This T cell receptor beta chain was captured in a study of blood T cell repertoires in COVID-19. Study-level information: From T cells, B-cell-depleted T cells, or PBMCs came the material, which was cDNA or gDNA.

In the authors' workflow: Researchers report that nucleated cell counts were estimated from reference gene primer amplification. Profiling relied on immunoSEQ multiplex PCR, and the TCRdb table lists in-frame clones only, not all of them. V, J and clone size derive from that table, while D and trimming were established from the DNA sequence. The sample includes a few hundred thousand clones, over 80% of them seen just once. In assigning cohorts, the study relied on participant-reported clinical history. The CDR3 runs 13 residues. The ends were cut back, 3 bases at V and 7 bases at J, with 10 bases in the middle.

The chain links TRBV12-3 or TRBV12-4 to TRBJ1-5; no reliable D call. The sequenced sample consisted of PBMCs or T cells enriched from blood (not recorded which). This TCR was sampled from a woman in her 50s who had recovered from COVID-19. The CDR3 DNA sequence: TGTGCCAGCAGTTTGCGGGGATACCAGCCCCAGCATTTT. Its protein is CASSLRGYQPQHF.